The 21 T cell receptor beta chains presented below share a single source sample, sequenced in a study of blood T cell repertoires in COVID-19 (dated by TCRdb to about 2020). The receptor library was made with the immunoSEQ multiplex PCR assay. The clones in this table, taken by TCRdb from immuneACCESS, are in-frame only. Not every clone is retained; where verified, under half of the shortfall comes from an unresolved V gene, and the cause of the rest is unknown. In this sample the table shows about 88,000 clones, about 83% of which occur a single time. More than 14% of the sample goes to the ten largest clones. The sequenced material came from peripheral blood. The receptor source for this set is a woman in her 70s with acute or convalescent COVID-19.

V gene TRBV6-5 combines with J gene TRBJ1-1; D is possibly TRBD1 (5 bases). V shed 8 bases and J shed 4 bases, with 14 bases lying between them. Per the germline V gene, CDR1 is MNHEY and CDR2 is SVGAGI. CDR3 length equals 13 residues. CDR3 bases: TGTGCCAGCGCAGGGCGCTTTTTCACTGAAGCTTTCTTT. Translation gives CASAGRFFTEAFF.

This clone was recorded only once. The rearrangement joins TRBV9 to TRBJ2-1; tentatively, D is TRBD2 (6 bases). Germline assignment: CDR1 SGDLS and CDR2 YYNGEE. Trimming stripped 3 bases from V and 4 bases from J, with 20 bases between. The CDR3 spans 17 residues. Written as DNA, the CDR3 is TGTGCCAGCAGCGACCGCCGAGAGGGAGGCGGATACAATGAGCAGTTCTTC. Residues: CASSDRREGGGYNEQFF.

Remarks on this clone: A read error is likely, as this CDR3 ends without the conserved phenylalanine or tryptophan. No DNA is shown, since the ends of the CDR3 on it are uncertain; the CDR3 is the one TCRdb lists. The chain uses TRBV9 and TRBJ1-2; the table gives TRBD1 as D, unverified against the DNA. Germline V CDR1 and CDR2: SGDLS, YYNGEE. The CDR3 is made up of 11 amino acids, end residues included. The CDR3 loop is CASSADGTTFL.

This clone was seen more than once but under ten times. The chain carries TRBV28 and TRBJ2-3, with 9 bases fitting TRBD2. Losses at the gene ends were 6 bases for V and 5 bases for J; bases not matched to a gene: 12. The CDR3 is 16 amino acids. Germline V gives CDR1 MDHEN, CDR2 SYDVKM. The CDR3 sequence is CASSHSTLAGQDTQYF. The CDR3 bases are TGTGCCAGCAGCCACTCCACCCTAGCGGGGCAAGATACGCAGTATTTT.

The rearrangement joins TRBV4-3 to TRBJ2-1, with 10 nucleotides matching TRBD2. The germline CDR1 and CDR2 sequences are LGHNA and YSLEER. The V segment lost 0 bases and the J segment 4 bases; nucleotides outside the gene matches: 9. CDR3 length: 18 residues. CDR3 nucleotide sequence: TGCGCCAGCAGCCAAGATACCGGACTAGCGGCCTCTTACAATGAGCAGTTCTTC. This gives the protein CASSQDTGLAASYNEQFF.

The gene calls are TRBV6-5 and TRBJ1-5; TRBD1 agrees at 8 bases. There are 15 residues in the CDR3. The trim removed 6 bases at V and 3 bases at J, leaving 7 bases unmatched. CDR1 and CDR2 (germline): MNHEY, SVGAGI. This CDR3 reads CASSRRGRDNQPQHF. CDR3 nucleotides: TGTGCCAGCAGCCGCAGGGGGCGCGACAATCAGCCCCAGCATTTT.

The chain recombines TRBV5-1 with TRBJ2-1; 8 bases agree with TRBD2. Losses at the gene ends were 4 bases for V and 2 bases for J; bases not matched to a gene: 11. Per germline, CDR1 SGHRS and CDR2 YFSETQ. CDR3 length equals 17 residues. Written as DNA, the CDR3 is TGCGCCAGCAGCCCTATTAGCGGGACGACACCCTACAATGAGCAGTTCTTC. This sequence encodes CASSPISGTTPYNEQFF. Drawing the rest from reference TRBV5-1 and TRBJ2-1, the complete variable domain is KAGVTQTPRYLIKTRGQQVTLSCSPISGHRSVSWYQQTPGQGLQFLFEYFSETQRNKGNFPGRFSGRQFSNSRSEMNVSTLELGDSALYLCASSPISGTTPYNEQFFGPGTRLTVL.

This CDR3 is CASSERGDTQYF. The CDR3 region has the DNA TGCGCCAGCAGTGAGCGGGGAGATACGCAGTATTTT. The rearrangement joins TRBV10-2 to TRBJ2-3, with a tentative D call TRBD2 (5 bases). The CDR3 has 12 amino acids. Trimming removed 2 bases at V and 5 bases at J, with 5 bases between. Germline assignment: CDR1 WSHSY and CDR2 SAAADI.

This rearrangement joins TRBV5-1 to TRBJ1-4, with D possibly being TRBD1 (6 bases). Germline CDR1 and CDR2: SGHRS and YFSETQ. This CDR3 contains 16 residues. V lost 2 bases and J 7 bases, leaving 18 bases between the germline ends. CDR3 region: CASSLITGRGSEKLFF. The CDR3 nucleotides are TGCGCCAGCAGCTTAATTACAGGGAGGGGAAGTGAAAAACTGTTTTTT.

DNA for the CDR3: TGTGCCAGCAGTTACTCTAGCCAGGGGAGCGCAGATACGCAGTATTTT. Residues: CASSYSSQGSADTQYF. J is TRBJ2-3 and V is TRBV6-5, with D perhaps TRBD1 (6 bases). The V end lost 0 bases, the J end lost 4 bases, and 14 bases lay between the germline ends. Germline loops: CDR1 MNHEY, CDR2 SVGAGI. The length of the CDR3 is 16 residues.

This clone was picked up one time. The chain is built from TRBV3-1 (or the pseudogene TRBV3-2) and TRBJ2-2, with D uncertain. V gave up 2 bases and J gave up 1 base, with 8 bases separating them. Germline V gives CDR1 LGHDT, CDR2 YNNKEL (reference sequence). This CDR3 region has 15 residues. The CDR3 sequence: CASSQRSRNTGELFF. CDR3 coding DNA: TGTGCCAGCAGCCAACGGTCTAGGAACACCGGGGAGCTGTTTTTT.

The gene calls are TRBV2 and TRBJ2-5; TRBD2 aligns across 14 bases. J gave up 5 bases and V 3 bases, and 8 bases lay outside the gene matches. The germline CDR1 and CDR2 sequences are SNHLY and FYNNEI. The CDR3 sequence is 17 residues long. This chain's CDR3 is CASSEPTSGGAKETQYF. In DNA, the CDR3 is TGTGCCAGCAGTGAGCCGACTAGCGGGGGGGCCAAGGAGACCCAGTACTTC.

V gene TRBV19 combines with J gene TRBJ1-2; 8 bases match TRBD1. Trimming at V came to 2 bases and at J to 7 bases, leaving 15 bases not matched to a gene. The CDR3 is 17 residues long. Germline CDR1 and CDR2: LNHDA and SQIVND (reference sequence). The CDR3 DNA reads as TGTGCCAGTAGTATACAAAGGGGACCGGGACAGGCTTCTGGCTACACCTTC. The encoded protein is CASSIQRGPGQASGYTF.

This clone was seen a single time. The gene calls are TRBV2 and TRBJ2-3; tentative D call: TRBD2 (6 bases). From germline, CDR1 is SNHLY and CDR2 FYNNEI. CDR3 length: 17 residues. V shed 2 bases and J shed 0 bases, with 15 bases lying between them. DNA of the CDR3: TGTGCCAGCAGTGAAACGGGGCGGGGCCCTAGCACAGATACGCAGTATTTT. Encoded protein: CASSETGRGPSTDTQYF.

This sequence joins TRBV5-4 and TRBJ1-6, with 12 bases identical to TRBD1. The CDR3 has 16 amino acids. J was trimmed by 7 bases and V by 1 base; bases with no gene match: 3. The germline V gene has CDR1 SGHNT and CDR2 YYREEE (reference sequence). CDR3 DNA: TGTGCCAGCAGCTTGTGGGGACAGGGGGCGAATTCACCCCTCCACTTT. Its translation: CASSLWGQGANSPLHF.

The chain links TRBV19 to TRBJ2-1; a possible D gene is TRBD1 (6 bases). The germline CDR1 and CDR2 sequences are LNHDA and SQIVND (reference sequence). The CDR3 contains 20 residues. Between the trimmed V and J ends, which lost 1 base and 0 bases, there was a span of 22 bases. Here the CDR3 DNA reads TGTGCCAGTAGTATAGCCCTACCTTCTATTCAGGGGAGCTCCTACAATGAGCAGTTCTTC. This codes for CASSIALPSIQGSSYNEQFF. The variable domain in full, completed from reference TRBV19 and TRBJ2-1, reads DGGITQSPKYLFRKEGQNVTLSCEQNLNHDAMYWYRQDPGQGLRLIYYSQIVNDFQKGDIAEGYSVSREKKESFPLTVTSAQKNPTAFYLCASSIALPSIQGSSYNEQFFGPGTRLTVL.

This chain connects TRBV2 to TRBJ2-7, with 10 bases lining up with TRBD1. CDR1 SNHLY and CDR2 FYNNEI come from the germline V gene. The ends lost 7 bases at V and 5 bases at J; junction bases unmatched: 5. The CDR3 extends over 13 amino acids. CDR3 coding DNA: TGTGCCAGCACAACGGGACAGGGGAACGAGCAGTACGTC. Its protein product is CASTTGQGNEQYV.

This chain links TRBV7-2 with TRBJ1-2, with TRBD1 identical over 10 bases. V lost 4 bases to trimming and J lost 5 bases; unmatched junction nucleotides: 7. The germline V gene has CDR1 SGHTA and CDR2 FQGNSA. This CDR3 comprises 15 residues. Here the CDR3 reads CASSSLDRGGYGYTF. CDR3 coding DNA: TGTGCCAGCAGCTCCCTGGACAGGGGGGGATATGGCTACACCTTC.

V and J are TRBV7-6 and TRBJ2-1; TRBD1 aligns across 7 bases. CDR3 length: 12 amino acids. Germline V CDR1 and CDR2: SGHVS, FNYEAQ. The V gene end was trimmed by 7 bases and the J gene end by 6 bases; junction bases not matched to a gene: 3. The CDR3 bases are TGTGCCAGCACTCCAGGGGGCAATGAGCAGTTCTTC. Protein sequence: CASTPGGNEQFF. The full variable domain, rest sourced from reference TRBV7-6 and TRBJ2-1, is GAGVSQSPRYKVTKRGQDVALRCDPISGHVSLYWYRQALGQGPEFLTYFNYEAQQDKSGLPNDRFSAERPEGSISTLTIQRTEQRDSAMYRCASTPGGNEQFFGPGTRLTVL.

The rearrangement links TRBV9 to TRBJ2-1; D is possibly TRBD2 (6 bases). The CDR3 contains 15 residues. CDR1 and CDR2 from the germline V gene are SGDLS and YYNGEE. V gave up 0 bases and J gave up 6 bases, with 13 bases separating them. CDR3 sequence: CASSVEVGGTNEQFF. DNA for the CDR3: TGTGCCAGCAGCGTAGAGGTGGGAGGAACCAATGAGCAGTTCTTC.

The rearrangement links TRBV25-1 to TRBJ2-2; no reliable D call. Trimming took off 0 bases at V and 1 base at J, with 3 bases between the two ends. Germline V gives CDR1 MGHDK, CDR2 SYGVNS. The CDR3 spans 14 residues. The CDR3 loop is CASSEYWNTGELFF. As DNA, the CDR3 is TGTGCCAGCAGTGAATACTGGAACACCGGGGAGCTGTTTTTT.